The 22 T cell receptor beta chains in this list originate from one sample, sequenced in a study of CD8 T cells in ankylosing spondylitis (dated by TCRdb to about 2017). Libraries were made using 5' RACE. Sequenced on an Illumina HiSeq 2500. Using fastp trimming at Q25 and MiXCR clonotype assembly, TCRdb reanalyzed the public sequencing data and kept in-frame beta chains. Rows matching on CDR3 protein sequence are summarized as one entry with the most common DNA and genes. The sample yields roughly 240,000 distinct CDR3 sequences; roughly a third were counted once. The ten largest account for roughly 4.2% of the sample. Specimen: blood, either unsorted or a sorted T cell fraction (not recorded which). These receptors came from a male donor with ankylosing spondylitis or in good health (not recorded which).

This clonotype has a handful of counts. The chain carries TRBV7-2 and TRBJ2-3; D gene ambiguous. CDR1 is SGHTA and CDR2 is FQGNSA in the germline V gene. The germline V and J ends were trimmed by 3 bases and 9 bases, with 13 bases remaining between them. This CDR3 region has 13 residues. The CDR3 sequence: CASSFPRGTTQYF. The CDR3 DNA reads TGTGCCAGCAGCTTTCCTAGAGGAACGACGCAGTATTTT.

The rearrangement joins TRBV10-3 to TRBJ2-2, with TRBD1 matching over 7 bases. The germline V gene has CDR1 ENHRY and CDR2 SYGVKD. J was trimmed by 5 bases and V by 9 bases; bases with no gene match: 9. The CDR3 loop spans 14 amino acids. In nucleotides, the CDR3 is TGTGCCATTCTTGACAGGGATGGGACCGGGGAGCTGTTTTTT. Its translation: CAILDRDGTGELFF.

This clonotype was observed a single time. The CDR3: CASSLQDTQYF. CDR3 nucleotides: TGTGCCAGCAGCCTACAAGATACGCAGTATTTT. The rearrangement joins TRBV7-6 to TRBJ2-3, with no clear D. The length of the CDR3 is 11 residues. Germline CDR1 reads SGHVS; CDR2 reads FNYEAQ. V was cut by 5 bases and J by 5 bases, with 5 bases left in between.

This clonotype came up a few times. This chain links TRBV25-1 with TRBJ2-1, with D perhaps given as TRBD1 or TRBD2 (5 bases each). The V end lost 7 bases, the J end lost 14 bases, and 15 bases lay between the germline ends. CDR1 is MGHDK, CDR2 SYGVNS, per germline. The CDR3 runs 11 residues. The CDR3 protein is CASTSGTVEFF. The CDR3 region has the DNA TGTGCCAGCACCTCCGGGACGGTGGAGTTCTTC.

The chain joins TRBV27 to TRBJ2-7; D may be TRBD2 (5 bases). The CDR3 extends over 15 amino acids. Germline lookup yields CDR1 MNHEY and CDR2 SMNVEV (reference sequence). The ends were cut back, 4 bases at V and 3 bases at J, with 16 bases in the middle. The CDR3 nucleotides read TGTGCCAGCAGTTCGGGGTTCCTGACCCACTACGAGCAGTACTTC. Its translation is CASSSGFLTHYEQYF.

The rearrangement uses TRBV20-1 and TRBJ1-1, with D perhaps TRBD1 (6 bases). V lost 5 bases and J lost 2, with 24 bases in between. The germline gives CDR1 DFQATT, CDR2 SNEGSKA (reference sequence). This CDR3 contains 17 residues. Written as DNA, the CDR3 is TGCAGTGCTGTAGGGGGGTTAGAACAGGGCTATAACACTGAAGCTTTCTTT. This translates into CSAVGGLEQGYNTEAFF.

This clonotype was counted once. The chain's CDR3 is CAISATDTQYF. The CDR3 DNA reads as TGTGCCATCAGTGCCACAGATACGCAGTATTTT. This chain joins TRBV10-3 and TRBJ2-3; D is ambiguous. V lost 4 bases and J 2 bases, leaving 1 base between the germline ends. In germline, CDR1 is ENHRY, CDR2 SYGVKD. The CDR3 is made up of 11 amino acids.

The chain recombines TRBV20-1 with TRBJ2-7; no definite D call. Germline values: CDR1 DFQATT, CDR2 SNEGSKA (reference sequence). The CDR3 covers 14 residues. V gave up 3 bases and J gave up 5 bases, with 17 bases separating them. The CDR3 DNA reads TGCAGTGCTAGTGCCCGGCTGGGGTTTCACGAGCAGTACTTC. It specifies CSASARLGFHEQYF.

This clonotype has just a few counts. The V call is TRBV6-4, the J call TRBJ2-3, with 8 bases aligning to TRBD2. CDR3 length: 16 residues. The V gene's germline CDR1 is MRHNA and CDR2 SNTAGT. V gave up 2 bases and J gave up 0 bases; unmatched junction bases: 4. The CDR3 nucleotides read TGTGCCAGCAGTGACGGAGCGGGGGCTAGCACAGATACGCAGTATTTT. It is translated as CASSDGAGASTDTQYF.

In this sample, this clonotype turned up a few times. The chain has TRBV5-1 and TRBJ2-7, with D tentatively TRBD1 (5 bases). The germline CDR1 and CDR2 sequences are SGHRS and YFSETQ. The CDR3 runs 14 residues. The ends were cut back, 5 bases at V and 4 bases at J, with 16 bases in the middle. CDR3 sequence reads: CASRPGPSAYEQYF. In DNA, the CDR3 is TGCGCCAGCAGACCAGGGCCATCAGCTTACGAGCAGTACTTC.

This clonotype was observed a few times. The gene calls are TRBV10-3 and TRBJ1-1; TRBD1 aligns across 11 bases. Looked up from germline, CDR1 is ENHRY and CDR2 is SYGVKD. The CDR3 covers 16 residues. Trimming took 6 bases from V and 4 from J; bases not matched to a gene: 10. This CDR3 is CAIRSGQGALGTEAFF. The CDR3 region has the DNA TGTGCCATCAGGTCTGGACAGGGGGCGCTGGGCACTGAAGCTTTCTTT.

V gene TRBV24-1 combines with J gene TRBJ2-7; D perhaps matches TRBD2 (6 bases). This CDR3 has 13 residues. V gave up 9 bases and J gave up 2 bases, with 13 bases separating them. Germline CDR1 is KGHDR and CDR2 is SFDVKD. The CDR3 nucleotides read TGTGCCACCCGGAGGGCAGCCGCCTACGAGCAGTACTTC. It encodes CATRRAAAYEQYF.

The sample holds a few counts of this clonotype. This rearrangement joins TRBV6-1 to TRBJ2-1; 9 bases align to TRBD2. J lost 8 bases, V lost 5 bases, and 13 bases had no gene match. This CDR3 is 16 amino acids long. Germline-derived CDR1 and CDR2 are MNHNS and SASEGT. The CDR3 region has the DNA TGTGCCAGCAGTCCCCGGGGAGCGGGGGGCCCAGATGAGCAGTTCTTC. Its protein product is CASSPRGAGGPDEQFF.

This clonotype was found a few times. CDR3 bases: TGTGCCACCAGCAGTACGTTTTACAATGAGCAGTTCTTC. Protein sequence: CATSSTFYNEQFF. The genes are TRBV15 and TRBJ2-1, with D uncertain. The CDR3 contains 13 residues. V dropped 3 bases and J dropped 4 bases, with 7 bases sitting between them. Germline lookup yields CDR1 LNHNV and CDR2 YYDKDF (reference sequence).

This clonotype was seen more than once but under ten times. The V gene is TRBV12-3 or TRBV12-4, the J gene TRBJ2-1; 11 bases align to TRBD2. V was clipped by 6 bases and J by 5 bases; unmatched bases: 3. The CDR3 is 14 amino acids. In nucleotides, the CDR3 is TGTGCCAGCAGCTCTAGCGGGGGGAACAATGAGCAGTTCTTC. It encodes CASSSSGGNNEQFF.

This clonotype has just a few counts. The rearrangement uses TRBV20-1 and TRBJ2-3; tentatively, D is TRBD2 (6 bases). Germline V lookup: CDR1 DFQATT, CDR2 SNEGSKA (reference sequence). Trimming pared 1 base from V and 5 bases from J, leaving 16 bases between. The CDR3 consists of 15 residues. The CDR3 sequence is CSARVRRGGLDTQYF. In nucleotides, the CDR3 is TGCAGTGCTAGAGTCAGAAGGGGAGGTTTAGATACGCAGTATTTT.

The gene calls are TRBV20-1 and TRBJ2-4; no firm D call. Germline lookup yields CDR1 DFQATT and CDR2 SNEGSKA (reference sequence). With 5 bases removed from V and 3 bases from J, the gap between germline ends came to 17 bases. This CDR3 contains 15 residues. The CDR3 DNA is TGCAGTGCTGATCCTTGGACGTTAGTCAAAAACATTCAGTACTTC. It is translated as CSADPWTLVKNIQYF.

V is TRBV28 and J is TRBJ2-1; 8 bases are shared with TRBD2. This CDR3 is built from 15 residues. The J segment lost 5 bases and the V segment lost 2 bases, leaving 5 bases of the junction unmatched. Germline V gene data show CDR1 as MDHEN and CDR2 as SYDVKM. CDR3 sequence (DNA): TGTGCCAGCAGTTTAGTGCGGGGGGCCAACAATGAGCAGTTCTTC. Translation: CASSLVRGANNEQFF.

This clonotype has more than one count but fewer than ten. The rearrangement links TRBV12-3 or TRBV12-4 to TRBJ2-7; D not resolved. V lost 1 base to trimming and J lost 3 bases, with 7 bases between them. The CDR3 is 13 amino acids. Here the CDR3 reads CASSLDRYYEQYF. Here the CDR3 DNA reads TGTGCCAGCAGTTTAGACCGTTACTACGAGCAGTACTTC.

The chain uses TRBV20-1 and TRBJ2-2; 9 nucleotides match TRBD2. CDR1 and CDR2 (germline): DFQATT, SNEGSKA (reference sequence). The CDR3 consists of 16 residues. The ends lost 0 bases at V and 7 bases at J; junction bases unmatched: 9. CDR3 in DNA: TGCAGTGCTAGAGATCTTGATAGCGGGGGTTACGGGGAGCTGTTTTTT. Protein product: CSARDLDSGGYGELFF.

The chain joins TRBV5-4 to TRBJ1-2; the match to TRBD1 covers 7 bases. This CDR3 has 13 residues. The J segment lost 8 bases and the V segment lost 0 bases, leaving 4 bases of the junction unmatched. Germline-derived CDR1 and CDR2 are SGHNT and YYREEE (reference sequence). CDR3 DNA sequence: TGTGCCAGCAGCTTGGCGCAGGGGGACGGCTACACCTTC. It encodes CASSLAQGDGYTF.

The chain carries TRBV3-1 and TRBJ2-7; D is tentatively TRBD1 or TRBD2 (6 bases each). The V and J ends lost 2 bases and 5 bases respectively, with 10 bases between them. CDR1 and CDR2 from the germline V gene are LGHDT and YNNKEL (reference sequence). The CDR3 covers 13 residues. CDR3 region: CASSQSGAHEQYF. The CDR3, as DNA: TGTGCCAGCAGCCAATCGGGGGCCCACGAGCAGTACTTC.